Each of the 20 T cell receptor beta chains below was sequenced from the same sample in a study of regulatory T cells in long-lasting Graves disease. Indicated time point: newly diagnosed GD, antithyroid drugs for less than 3 months. TCR sequences were obtained from RNA taken from PBMCs. CDR3-region Arm-PCR and iRepertoire HTBI primers produced the TCR beta libraries. From the multiplex PCR reads, TCRdb called clonotypes with MiXCR, one entry per CDR3 protein. The table shows about 450,000 distinct CDR3 sequences, with about 16% occurring only once. This sample also appeared in a second study, on T cells in Graves' hyperthyroidism and ophthalmopathy.

The sequencing here drew on peripheral blood mononuclear cells (PBMCs), taken at new diagnosis, from a patient treated with antithyroid drugs. The receptors shown here come from a woman between 25 and 40 years old with Graves disease.

This clonotype was found a few times. The chain couples TRBV10-2 to TRBJ2-7; 9 bases map to TRBD1. Unmatched junction bases numbered 8, after V lost 8 bases and J lost 3 bases. The CDR3 totals 14 residues. Germline assignment: CDR1 WSHSY and CDR2 SAAADI. The CDR3 sequence is CASAGGQGFYEQYF. The CDR3 DNA follows: TGCGCCAGCGCCGGAGGACAGGGGTTCTACGAGCAGTACTTC.

The chain is built from TRBV10-3 and TRBJ2-1, with D perhaps matching TRBD1 or TRBD2 (6 bases each). V lost 0 bases and J lost 8, with 11 bases in between. This CDR3 comprises 14 residues. Germline V CDR1 and CDR2: ENHRY, SYGVKD. The CDR3 sequence: CAISESEGGDEQFF. CDR3 nucleotides: TGTGCCATCAGTGAGTCGGAGGGGGGCGATGAGCAGTTCTTC.

This clonotype was seen repeatedly, ten times or more. The V call is TRBV13, the J call TRBJ1-1, with D unclear. V was pared by 4 bases and J by 5 bases, with 11 bases between. The CDR3 is 13 amino acids. Germline V lookup: CDR1 PRHDT, CDR2 FYEKMQ (reference sequence). The CDR3 protein is CASSSRIRTEAFF. CDR3 DNA: TGTGCCAGCAGCTCCCGTATACGAACTGAAGCTTTCTTT.

This clonotype was seen at least ten times. V and J are TRBV2 and TRBJ2-1; D unclear. V was clipped by 8 bases and J by 5 bases, with 4 bases between them. Germline loops: CDR1 SNHLY, CDR2 FYNNEI. The CDR3 sequence is 10 residues long. In DNA, the CDR3 is TGTGCCAGCGATGACAATGAGCAGTTCTTC. This codes for CASDDNEQFF.

The rearrangement uses TRBV4-2 and TRBJ2-3; 12 positions agree with TRBD2. With 2 bases clipped from V and 5 bases from J, the junction kept 2 bases outside the gene matches. There are 15 residues in the CDR3. Germline V gene data show CDR1 as LGHNA and CDR2 as YNFKEQ. The CDR3 coding sequence is TGTGCCAGCAGCCAAAGACTAGCGGGAGAAGATACGCAGTATTTT. Translation: CASSQRLAGEDTQYF.

This chain connects TRBV7-2 to TRBJ1-2; the D is unclear. From germline, CDR1 is SGHTA and CDR2 FQGNSA. The CDR3 extends over 14 amino acids. V shed 4 bases and J shed 6 bases, with 15 bases lying between them. In DNA form, the CDR3 reads TGTGCCAGCAGCTCCCGCAGGATGTCCCATGGCTACACCTTC. This encodes CASSSRRMSHGYTF.

The rearrangement joins TRBV5-4 to TRBJ2-3; D possibly corresponds to TRBD1 (6 bases). This CDR3 has 14 residues. The V end was cut by 5 bases, the J end by 4 bases, with 14 bases between. Germline V gene sequence: CDR1 SGHNT, CDR2 YYREEE (reference sequence). CDR3 sequence (DNA): TGTGCCAGCAGGAATTTCACAGGGCCAGATACGCAGTATTTT. It encodes CASRNFTGPDTQYF. The whole variable domain, filled in from reference TRBV5-4 and TRBJ2-3, reads ETGVTQSPTHLIKTRGQQVTLRCSSQSGHNTVSWYQQALGQGPQFIFQYYREEENGRGNFPPRFSGLQFPNYSSELNVNALELDDSALYLCASRNFTGPDTQYFGPGTRLTVL.

This clonotype appeared many times. The J gene is TRBJ1-5, the V gene TRBV12-3 or TRBV12-4; tentative D call: TRBD1 (5 bases). Trimming took off 3 bases at V and 2 bases at J, with 17 bases between the two ends. The CDR3 contains 17 residues. DNA for the CDR3: TGTGCCAGCAGTTTCCCCCCAGGGCGGCAAGGCAATCAGCCCCAGCATTTT. Its protein product is CASSFPPGRQGNQPQHF.

This clonotype occurred a few times. The V call is TRBV7-9, the J call TRBJ1-2; no clear D gene. V lost 5 bases and J lost 5, with 9 bases in between. The germline V gene encodes CDR1 SEHNR and CDR2 FQNEAQ (reference sequence). The CDR3 totals 12 residues. This CDR3 is CASSPRGYGYTF. The CDR3 region has the DNA TGTGCCAGCAGCCCCCGCGGGTATGGCTACACCTTC.

This clonotype was seen repeatedly, ten times or more. The genes are TRBV2 and TRBJ2-1; D not certain. Trimming left V 0 bases short and J 0 bases short, with 21 bases between. Germline V gene data show CDR1 as SNHLY and CDR2 as FYNNEI. The CDR3 loop spans 20 amino acids. The CDR3 DNA follows: TGTGCCAGCAGTGAAGCCCCTGACGCCCGGCGGTCGAGCTCCTACAATGAGCAGTTCTTC. Translation gives CASSEAPDARRSSSYNEQFF.

This clonotype was seen many times. The rearrangement joins TRBV12-3 or TRBV12-4 to TRBJ1-1; D may be TRBD1 (5 bases). The V end was cut by 1 base, the J end by 8 bases, with 14 bases between. The CDR3 sequence is 14 residues long. CDR3 sequence reads: CASSLGQNSREAFF. As DNA, the CDR3 is TGTGCCAGCAGTTTAGGACAGAACTCTCGAGAAGCTTTCTTT.

This clonotype was seen repeatedly, ten times or more. V usage is TRBV14 and J usage is TRBJ2-4; tentatively, D is TRBD2 (5 bases). The CDR3 extends over 13 amino acids. CDR1 and CDR2 (germline): SGHDN, FVKESK. Trimming removed 4 bases from V and 5 bases from J, with 9 bases in between. The CDR3 protein is CASSPSRENIQYF. CDR3 nucleotide sequence: TGTGCCAGCAGCCCTTCGAGGGAAAACATTCAGTACTTC.

This clonotype was seen ten or more times. The chain carries TRBV15 and TRBJ2-1; perhaps TRBD1 as D (6 bases). The length of the CDR3 is 15 residues. The germline V gene encodes CDR1 LNHNV and CDR2 YYDKDF (reference sequence). Between the trimmed V and J ends, which lost 0 bases and 4 bases, there was a span of 10 bases. CDR3 in DNA: TGTGCCACCAGCAGAGAATCGCAGGGGTACAATGAGCAGTTCTTC. Translation: CATSRESQGYNEQFF.

Concerning this clonotype: At one boundary the junction diverges from the germline segment, which might be a read error. CDR3: CASSLSRSSGNTTYF. CDR3 in DNA: TGCGCCAGCAGCTTGAGCCGGTCCTCTGGAAACACCACATATTTT. The rearrangement uses TRBV5-1 and TRBJ1-3; no firm D call. The CDR3 extends over 15 amino acids. Germline CDR1 reads SGHRS; CDR2 reads YFSETQ.

This clonotype was counted many times. The chain joins TRBV30 to TRBJ1-2; a weak D match, TRBD1 (5 bases). CDR3 length: 12 amino acids. The ends were cut back, 8 bases at V and 4 bases at J, with 14 bases in the middle. The germline V gene has CDR1 GTSNPN and CDR2 SVGIG (reference sequence). CDR3 amino acids: CAGYRLLYGYTF. In DNA, the CDR3 is TGTGCCGGTTACAGGCTCCTCTATGGCTACACCTTC.

This clonotype was recorded many times. V is TRBV27 and J is TRBJ1-4, with D unresolved. Germline CDR1 reads MNHEY; CDR2 reads SMNVEV (reference sequence). The CDR3 is 15 amino acids. Trimming took off 6 bases at V and 8 bases at J, with 19 bases between the two ends. The CDR3 coding sequence is TGTGCCAGCAGACGGATCGGGAAGGAGGAAGAAAAACTGTTTTTT. Translating gives CASRRIGKEEEKLFF. Drawing the rest from reference TRBV27 and TRBJ1-4, the complete variable domain is EAQVTQNPRYLITVTGKKLTVTCSQNMNHEYMSWYRQDPGLGLRQIYYSMNVEVTDKGDVPEGYKVSRKEKRNFPLILESPSPNQTSLYFCASRRIGKEEEKLFFGSGTQLSVL.

This clonotype has just a few counts. The rearrangement uses TRBV5-1 and TRBJ2-5; 10 bases fit TRBD1. The CDR3 extends over 18 amino acids. J lost 4 bases, V lost 6 bases, and 18 bases had no gene match. Germline CDR1 reads SGHRS; CDR2 reads YFSETQ. DNA of the CDR3: TGCGCCAGCACGCGACAGGGGGCGACCACCCCTCACCTAGAGACCCAGTACTTC. Translating it yields CASTRQGATTPHLETQYF.

This clonotype was detected many times. This chain uses TRBV28 with TRBJ2-7, with 10 nucleotides matching TRBD1. Unmatched junction bases numbered 8, after V lost 3 bases and J lost 0 bases. The CDR3 covers 17 residues. Germline V gene lookup returns CDR1 MDHEN and CDR2 SYDVKM. The CDR3 is CASSLTGGGLISYEQYF. Written as DNA, the CDR3 is TGTGCCAGCAGTTTGACAGGGGGCGGCTTAATCTCCTACGAGCAGTACTTC.

About this clonotype itself: A much larger clone lies a single base off, so this may be a read error. V usage is TRBV10-1 and J usage is TRBJ2-2, with D perhaps given as TRBD1 or TRBD2 (5 bases each). Looked up from germline, CDR1 is WNHNN and CDR2 is SYGVQD (reference sequence). CDR3 length: 15 residues. Trimming shortened V by 3 bases and J by 7 bases, and 15 bases separated the two germline ends. The DNA for the CDR3 is TGCGCCAGCAGTGAAGGAGCAGGGAGCATCGGGGAGCTGTTTTTT. Its translation: CASSEGAGSIGELFF.

This clonotype was counted at least ten times. The V call is TRBV6-1, the J call TRBJ2-1, with TRBD2 matching over 12 bases. The V segment lost 9 bases and the J segment 1 base; nucleotides outside the gene matches: 10. The V gene's germline CDR1 is MNHNS and CDR2 SASEGT. The CDR3 has 17 amino acids. CDR3 sequence (DNA): TGTGCCAGTGGGTGGGCTAGCGGGAGGGCGTCCTACAATGAGCAGTTCTTC. Translation gives CASGWASGRASYNEQFF.